The 4 T cell receptor beta chains given below trace back to one sample, sequenced in a study of CD8+ T cells in alopecia areata. The pooled cutaneous lymph node cells were sorted using several markers (CD4, CD8alpha, NKG2D, NKG2ACE and others). RNA extraction and reverse transcription yielded cDNA as sequencing template. Sequencing was performed with immunoSEQ multiplex PCR; in TCRdb, only in-frame clones are kept and a portion is missing. The sample shows about 270,000 clones, no singletons; the ten largest hold 0.9% to 1.5%. The sample was CD4+ T cells sorted from a lymph node. Source of these receptors: a C3H/HeJ mouse with alopecia areata. The strain bears MHC haplotype H2-k.

Turning to this clone: Each gene name is a mouse one. The CDR3 goes on 4 residues after the read ends, and that part is filled in from the germline J gene. V usage is TRBV31 and J usage is TRBJ2-7; 7 nucleotides agree with TRBD1. The germline V gene has CDR1 GKSSPN and CDR2 SITVG. The CDR3 is 12 residues long. The covered CDR3 bases are TGTGCCTGGAGGCGACAGGGATAT. Protein: CAWRRQGY. The CDR3 in its entirety is CAWRRQGYEQYF.

This clone has more than one count but fewer than ten. Gene names are mouse gene names. The sequenced fragment ends 4 residues before the CDR3 boundary, so the rest is inferred from the germline J gene. The sample carries other DNA sequences with the same CDR3. This rearrangement joins TRBV13-3 to TRBJ2-7; TRBD1 aligns across 8 bases. CDR1 and CDR2 from the germline V gene are NNHDY and SYVADS. The CDR3 has 15 residues. After removal of 1 base from V and 1 base from J, the junction contained 4 bases not matched to a gene. Incomplete CDR3 DNA: TGTGCCAGCAGTGATCCCGACAGGGGTTCCTAT. Translating gives CASSDPDRGSY. The whole CDR3 sequence is CASSDPDRGSYEQYF.

Of note for this clone: Mouse germline and gene names are used. The read finishes 4 residues shy of the CDR3 end, and the germline J gene is used to complete it. The chain employs TRBV5 and TRBJ2-7, with 14 bases lining up with TRBD2. Germline-derived CDR1 and CDR2 are LGHNA and YNLKQL (reference sequence). The CDR3 length is 16 residues. J lost 0 bases, V lost 4 bases, and 2 bases had no gene match. The CDR3 DNA, read in part, is TGTGCCAGCAGCCCCGGGACTGGGGGGGCCTCCTAT. Protein product: CASSPGTGGASY. The full CDR3 is CASSPGTGGASYEQYF.

This clone was seen only a few times. The gene names given are mouse names. Read sequence stops 4 residues before the CDR3 end, and the germline J gene provides the missing end. The chain has TRBV13-3 and TRBJ2-5, with 7 bases aligning to TRBD1. Germline-derived CDR1 and CDR2 are NNHDY and SYVADS. There are 13 residues in the CDR3. Incomplete CDR3 DNA: TGTGCCAGCAGAAGAGGGACAGAAGAC. Translated, it gives CASRRGTED. The CDR3 reads in full as CASRRGTEDTQYF.